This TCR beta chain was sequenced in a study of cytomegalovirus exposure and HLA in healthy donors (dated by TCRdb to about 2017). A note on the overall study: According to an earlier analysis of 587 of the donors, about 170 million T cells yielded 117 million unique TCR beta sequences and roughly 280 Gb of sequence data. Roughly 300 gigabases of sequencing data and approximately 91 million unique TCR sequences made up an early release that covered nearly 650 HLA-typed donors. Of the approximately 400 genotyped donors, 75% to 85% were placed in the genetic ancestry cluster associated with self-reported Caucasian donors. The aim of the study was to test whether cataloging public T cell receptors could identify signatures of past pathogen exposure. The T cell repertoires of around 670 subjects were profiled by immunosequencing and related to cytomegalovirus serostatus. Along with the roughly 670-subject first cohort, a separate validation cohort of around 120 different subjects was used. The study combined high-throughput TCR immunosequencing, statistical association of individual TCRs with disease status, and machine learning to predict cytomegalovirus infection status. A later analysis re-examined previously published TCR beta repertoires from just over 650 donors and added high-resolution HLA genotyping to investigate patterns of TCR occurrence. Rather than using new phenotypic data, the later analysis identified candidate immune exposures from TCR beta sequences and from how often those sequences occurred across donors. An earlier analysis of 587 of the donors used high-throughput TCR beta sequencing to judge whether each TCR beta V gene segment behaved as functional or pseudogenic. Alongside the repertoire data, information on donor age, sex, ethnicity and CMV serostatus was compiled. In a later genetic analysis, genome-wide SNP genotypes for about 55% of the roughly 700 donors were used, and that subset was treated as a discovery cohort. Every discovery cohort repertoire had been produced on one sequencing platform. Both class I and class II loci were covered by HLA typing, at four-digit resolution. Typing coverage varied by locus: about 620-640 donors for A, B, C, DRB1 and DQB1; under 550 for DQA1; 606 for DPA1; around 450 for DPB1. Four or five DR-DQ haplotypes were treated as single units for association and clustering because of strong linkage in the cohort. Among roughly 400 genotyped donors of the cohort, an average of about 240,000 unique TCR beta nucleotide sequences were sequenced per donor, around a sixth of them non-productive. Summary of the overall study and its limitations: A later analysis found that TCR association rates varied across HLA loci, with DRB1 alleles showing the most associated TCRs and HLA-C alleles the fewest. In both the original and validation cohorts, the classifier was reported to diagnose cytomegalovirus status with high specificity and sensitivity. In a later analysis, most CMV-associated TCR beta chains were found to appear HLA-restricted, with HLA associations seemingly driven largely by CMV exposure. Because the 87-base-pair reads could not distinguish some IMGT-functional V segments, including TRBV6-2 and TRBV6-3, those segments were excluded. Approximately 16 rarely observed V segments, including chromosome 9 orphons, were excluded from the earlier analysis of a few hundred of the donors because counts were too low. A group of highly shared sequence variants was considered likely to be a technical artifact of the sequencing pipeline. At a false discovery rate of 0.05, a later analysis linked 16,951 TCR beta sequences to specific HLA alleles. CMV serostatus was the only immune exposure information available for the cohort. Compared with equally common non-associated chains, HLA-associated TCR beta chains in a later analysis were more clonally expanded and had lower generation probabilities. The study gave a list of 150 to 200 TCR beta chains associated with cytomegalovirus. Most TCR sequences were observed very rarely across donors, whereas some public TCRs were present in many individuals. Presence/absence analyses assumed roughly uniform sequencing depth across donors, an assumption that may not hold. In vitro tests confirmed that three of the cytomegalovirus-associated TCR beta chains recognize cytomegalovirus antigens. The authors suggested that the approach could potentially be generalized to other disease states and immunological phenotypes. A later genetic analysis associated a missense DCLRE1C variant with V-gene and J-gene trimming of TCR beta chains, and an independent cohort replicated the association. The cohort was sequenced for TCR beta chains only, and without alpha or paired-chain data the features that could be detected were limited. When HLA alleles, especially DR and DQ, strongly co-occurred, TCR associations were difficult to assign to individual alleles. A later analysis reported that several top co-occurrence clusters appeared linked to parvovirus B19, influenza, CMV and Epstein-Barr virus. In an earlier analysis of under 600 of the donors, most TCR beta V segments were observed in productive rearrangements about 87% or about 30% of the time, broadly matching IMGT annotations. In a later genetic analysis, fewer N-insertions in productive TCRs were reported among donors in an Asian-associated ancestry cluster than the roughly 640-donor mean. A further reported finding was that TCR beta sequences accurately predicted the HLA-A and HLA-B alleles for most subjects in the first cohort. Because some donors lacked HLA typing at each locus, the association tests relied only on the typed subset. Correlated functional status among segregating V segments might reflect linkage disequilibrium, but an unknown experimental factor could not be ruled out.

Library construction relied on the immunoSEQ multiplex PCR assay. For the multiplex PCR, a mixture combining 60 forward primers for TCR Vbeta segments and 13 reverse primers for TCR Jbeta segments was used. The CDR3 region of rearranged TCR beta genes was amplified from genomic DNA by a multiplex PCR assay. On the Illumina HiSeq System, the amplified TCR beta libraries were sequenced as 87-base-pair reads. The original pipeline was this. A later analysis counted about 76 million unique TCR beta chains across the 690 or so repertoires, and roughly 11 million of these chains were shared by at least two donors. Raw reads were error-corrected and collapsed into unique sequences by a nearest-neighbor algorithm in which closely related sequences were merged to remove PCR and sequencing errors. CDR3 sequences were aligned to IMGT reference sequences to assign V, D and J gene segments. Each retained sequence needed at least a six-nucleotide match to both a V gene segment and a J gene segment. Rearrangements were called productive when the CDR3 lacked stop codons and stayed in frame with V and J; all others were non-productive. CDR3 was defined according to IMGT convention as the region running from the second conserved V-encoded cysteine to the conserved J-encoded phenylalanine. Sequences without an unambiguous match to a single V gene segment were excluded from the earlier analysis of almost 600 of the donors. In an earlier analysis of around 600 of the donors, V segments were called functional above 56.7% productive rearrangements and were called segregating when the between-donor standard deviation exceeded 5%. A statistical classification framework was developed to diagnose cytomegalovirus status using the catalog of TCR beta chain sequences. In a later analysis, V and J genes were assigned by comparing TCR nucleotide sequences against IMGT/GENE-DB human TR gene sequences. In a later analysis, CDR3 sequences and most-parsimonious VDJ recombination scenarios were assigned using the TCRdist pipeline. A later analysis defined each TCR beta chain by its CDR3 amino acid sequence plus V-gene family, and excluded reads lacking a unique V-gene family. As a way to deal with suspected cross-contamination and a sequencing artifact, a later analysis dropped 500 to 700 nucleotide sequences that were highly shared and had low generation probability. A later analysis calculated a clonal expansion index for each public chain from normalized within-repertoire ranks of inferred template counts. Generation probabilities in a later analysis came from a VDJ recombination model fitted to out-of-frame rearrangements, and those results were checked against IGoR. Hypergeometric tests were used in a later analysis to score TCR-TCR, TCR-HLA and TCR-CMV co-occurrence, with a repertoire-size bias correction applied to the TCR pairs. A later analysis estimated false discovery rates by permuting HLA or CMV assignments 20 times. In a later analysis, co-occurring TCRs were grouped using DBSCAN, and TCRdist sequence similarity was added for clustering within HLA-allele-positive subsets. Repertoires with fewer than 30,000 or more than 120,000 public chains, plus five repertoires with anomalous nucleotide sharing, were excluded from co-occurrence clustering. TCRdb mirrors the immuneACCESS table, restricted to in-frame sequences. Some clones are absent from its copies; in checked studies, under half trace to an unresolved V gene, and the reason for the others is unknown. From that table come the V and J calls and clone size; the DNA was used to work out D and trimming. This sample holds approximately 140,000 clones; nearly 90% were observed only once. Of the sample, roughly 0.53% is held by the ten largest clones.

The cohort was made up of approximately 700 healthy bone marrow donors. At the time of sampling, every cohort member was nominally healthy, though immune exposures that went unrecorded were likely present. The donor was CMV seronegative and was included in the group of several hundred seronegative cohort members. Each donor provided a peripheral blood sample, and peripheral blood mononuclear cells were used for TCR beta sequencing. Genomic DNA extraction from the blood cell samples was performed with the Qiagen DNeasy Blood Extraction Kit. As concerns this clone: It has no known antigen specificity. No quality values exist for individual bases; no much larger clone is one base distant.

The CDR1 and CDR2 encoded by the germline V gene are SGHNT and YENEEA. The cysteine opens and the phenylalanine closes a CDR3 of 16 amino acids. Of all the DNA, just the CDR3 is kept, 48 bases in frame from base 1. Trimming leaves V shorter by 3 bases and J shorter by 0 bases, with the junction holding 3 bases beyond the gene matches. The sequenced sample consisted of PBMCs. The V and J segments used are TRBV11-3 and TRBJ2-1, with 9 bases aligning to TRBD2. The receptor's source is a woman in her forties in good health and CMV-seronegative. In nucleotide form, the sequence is TGTGCCAGCAGCTTCGGCGGGAGGGGCTCCTACAATGAGCAGTTCTTC. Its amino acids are CASSFGGRGSYNEQFF.